Below, 19 T cell receptor beta chains from the same sample are listed, as sequenced in a study of blood T cells in healthy people across ages. A J-beta primer mix and a sample-barcoded 5' primer were used in a second PCR of about 7 to 12 cycles. A single record per CDR3 protein comes from TCRdb applying MiXCR to the 5' RACE reads. The table includes over a million distinct CDR3 sequences, around 25% detected once. Another study also made use of these data, one on T cells of mothers and their children.

The sample consisted of blood. Source of these receptors: a girl aged 2 to 10 in good health.

This sequence joins TRBV11-3 and TRBJ2-3; the D gene is possibly TRBD1 (5 bases). This CDR3 comprises 14 residues. V was shortened by 10 bases and J by 0 bases, with 14 bases between the two germline ends. Per germline, CDR1 SGHNT and CDR2 YENEEA. CDR3 nucleotide sequence: TGTGCCACACAAGGGGCAGGAAGCACAGATACGCAGTATTTT. Encoded protein: CATQGAGSTDTQYF. The full variable domain, in which reference TRBV11-3 and TRBJ2-3 provide the parts outside the CDR3, is EAGVVQSPRYKIIEKKQPVAFWCNPISGHNTLYWYLQNLGQGPELLIRYENEEAVDDSQLPKDRFSAERLKGVDSTLKIQPAELGDSAVYLCATQGAGSTDTQYFGPGTRLTVL.

This clonotype was seen more than once but under ten times. For the CDR3, the DNA is TGTGCCAGCAGCAAAAGCAGCGGGAGATGGAATGAGCAGTTCTTC. Amino acid sequence: CASSKSSGRWNEQFF. The V gene is TRBV21-1, the J gene TRBJ2-1; TRBD2, as called in the table, went unchecked against the DNA. TRBV21-1 constitutes a pseudogene. There are 15 residues in the CDR3.

Comment on this clonotype: The junction departs from the called germline gene at one end, perhaps through a read error. The chain is built from TRBV7-9 and TRBJ1-1, with D tentatively TRBD1 (6 bases). The CDR3 extends over 13 amino acids. Germline loops: CDR1 SEHNR, CDR2 FQNEAQ (reference sequence). CDR3 sequence (DNA): TGTGCCAGCAGCTTGCAGGGGAACACTAAAGCTTTCTTT. Encoded protein: CASSLQGNTKAFF.

This clonotype was found a few times. This chain connects TRBV6-5 to TRBJ2-1, with 10 bases aligning to TRBD2. The CDR3 has 14 residues. J lost 6 bases, V lost 8 bases, and 7 bases had no gene match. Germline CDR1 MNHEY, CDR2 SVGAGI. CDR3 amino acids: CASGGLAGVNEQFF. CDR3 in DNA: TGTGCCAGCGGTGGGCTAGCGGGAGTCAATGAGCAGTTCTTC.

The chain recombines TRBV7-3 with TRBJ2-7; a possible D gene is TRBD1 (6 bases). Germline CDR1 is SGHTA and CDR2 is FQGTGA. The V end lost 4 bases, the J end lost 4 bases, and 14 bases lay between the germline ends. The CDR3 extends over 14 amino acids. This CDR3 reads CASSWNAGAYEQYF. CDR3 nucleotide sequence: TGTGCCAGCAGCTGGAATGCAGGGGCGTACGAGCAGTACTTC.

CDR3 sequence: CASSPMTASSSGANVLTF. The CDR3 nucleotides read TGTGCCAGCTCACCAATGACAGCATCCTCCTCTGGGGCCAACGTCCTGACTTTC. This rearrangement joins TRBV18 to TRBJ2-6, with D possibly matching TRBD1 (5 bases). Germline CDR1 is KGHSH and CDR2 is LQKENI. The CDR3 has 18 amino acids. V gave up 2 bases and J gave up 0 bases, with 14 bases separating them.

The chain uses TRBV20-1 and TRBJ2-1, with TRBD2 identical over 7 bases. Germline V gene lookup returns CDR1 DFQATT and CDR2 SNEGSKA (reference sequence). The J segment lost 0 bases and the V segment lost 1 base, leaving 6 bases of the junction unmatched. The CDR3 sequence is 16 residues long. CDR3 DNA sequence: TGCAGTGCTAGAGGGATCGGGGGGAGCTCCTACAATGAGCAGTTCTTC. This encodes CSARGIGGSSYNEQFF.

The chain uses TRBV7-8 and TRBJ2-5; D uncertain. Germline CDR1 reads SGHVS; CDR2 reads FQNEAQ. Trimming removed 5 bases from V and 0 bases from J, with 19 bases in between. The CDR3 is made up of 17 amino acids. The CDR3 region is CASSQRMGSVYQETQYF. The CDR3 DNA is TGTGCCAGCAGCCAGCGCATGGGGTCCGTGTACCAAGAGACCCAGTACTTC.

The gene calls are TRBV6-1 and TRBJ1-4; D gene uncertain. CDR1 and CDR2 from the germline V gene are MNHNS and SASEGT. The CDR3 is 15 residues long. V shed 10 bases and J shed 0 bases, with 15 bases lying between them. The chain's CDR3 is CATSTGYATNEKLFF. CDR3 in DNA: TGTGCCACCTCGACGGGTTATGCAACTAATGAAAAACTGTTTTTT.

This clonotype appeared many times. The chain recombines TRBV28 with TRBJ2-2; maybe TRBD2 (5 bases). The V and J ends lost 3 bases and 5 bases respectively, with 13 bases between them. CDR3 length: 15 residues. The V gene's germline CDR1 is MDHEN and CDR2 SYDVKM. CDR3 bases: TGTGCCAGCAGTTTCTCCTCGGGATTGACCGGGGAGCTGTTTTTT. Its translation: CASSFSSGLTGELFF.

The chain joins TRBV7-9 to TRBJ2-2; D gene uncertain. This CDR3 is 17 amino acids long. Germline CDR1 is SEHNR and CDR2 is FQNEAQ (reference sequence). The V end was cut by 4 bases, the J end by 4 bases, with 19 bases between. The CDR3, as DNA: TGTGCCAGCAGCTCCAACCTGATTGCGGAAACCACCGGGGAGCTGTTTTTT. Protein: CASSSNLIAETTGELFF.

This clonotype was seen only a few times. One end of the junction fails to match germline, which may point to a read error. The V call is TRBV20-1, the J call TRBJ1-2; 8 bases line up with TRBD1. The CDR3 runs 12 residues. Per germline, CDR1 DFQATT and CDR2 SNEGSKA (reference sequence). The CDR3 sequence: CSAGEQGDGYTF. CDR3 DNA sequence: TGCAGTGCTGGAGAACAGGGGGATGGCTACACCTTC.

This clonotype was picked up one time. This chain links TRBV4-1 with TRBJ2-1, with 7 bases aligning to TRBD2. The V and J ends lost 1 base and 8 bases, in that order; junction bases with no gene match: 14. This CDR3 contains 17 residues. Germline V gene lookup returns CDR1 MGHRA and CDR2 YSYEKL. The CDR3, as DNA: TGCGCCAGCAGCCAAGGTGGAAAGCGGGACCGTGGGGATGAGCAGTTCTTC. Protein: CASSQGGKRDRGDEQFF.

This clonotype turned up a few times. The chain joins TRBV7-9 to TRBJ1-2; D is undetermined. The CDR3 extends over 15 amino acids. CDR1 and CDR2 (germline): SEHNR, FQNEAQ (reference sequence). Between the trimmed V and J ends, which lost 0 bases and 3 bases, there was a span of 11 bases. The CDR3 DNA sequence: TGTGCCAGCAGCTTAGCGCTTGACCGCTACTATGGCTACACCTTC. It yields the protein CASSLALDRYYGYTF.

This clonotype showed up just a few times. The rearrangement joins TRBV6-2 or TRBV6-3 to TRBJ2-5; 9 bases align to TRBD2. The DNA end is more similar to TRBJ2-1, so the J call may be wrong. This CDR3 is built from 16 residues. Per germline, CDR1 MNHEY and CDR2 SVGEGT. The CDR3 DNA sequence: TGTGCCAGCACCTTCGGGGGCCCTAGCGGGAATGGTGAGCAGTTCTTC. It yields the protein CASTFGGPSGNGEQFF.

This clonotype appeared a few times. The chain links TRBV4-1 to TRBJ2-5; weak D call: TRBD1 (6 bases). The J call may be incorrect, as the DNA end agrees better with TRBJ2-7. CDR1 is MGHRA and CDR2 is YSYEKL in the germline V gene. This CDR3 comprises 13 residues. The DNA for the CDR3 is TGCGCCAGCAGCCAGGGAGAGGGGGACGAGCAGTACTTC. This encodes CASSQGEGDEQYF.

The rearrangement joins TRBV6-1 to TRBJ2-3, with a possible D match to TRBD2 (6 bases). V was cut by 7 bases and J by 1 base, with 15 bases left in between. The CDR3 contains 15 residues. The germline CDR1 and CDR2 sequences are MNHNS and SASEGT. CDR3 coding DNA: TGTGCCAGCACGGTGGGGGGATTTGGCACAGATACGCAGTATTTT. Protein: CASTVGGFGTDTQYF.

J is TRBJ2-5 and V is TRBV5-1; 9 nucleotides match TRBD2. CDR1 is SGHRS, CDR2 YFSETQ, per germline. V dropped 0 bases and J dropped 2; count of bases not matched to a gene: 5. The CDR3 is 16 amino acids. The chain's CDR3 is CASSLGLAGRQETQYF. CDR3 DNA: TGCGCCAGCAGCTTGGGCCTAGCGGGGAGGCAAGAGACCCAGTACTTC.

This clonotype was observed a handful of times. V and J are TRBV19 and TRBJ2-2; 10 bases match TRBD2. The CDR3 consists of 15 residues. Germline CDR1 is LNHDA and CDR2 is SQIVND (reference sequence). The ends lost 9 bases at V and 2 bases at J; junction bases unmatched: 6. The CDR3 loop is CASRLAGGNTGELFF. CDR3 bases: TGTGCCAGCCGGTTAGCGGGGGGCAACACCGGGGAGCTGTTTTTT.